Presented here are 24 T cell receptor beta chains from one specimen sequenced in a study of OX40 agonist ivuxolimab in advanced cancers. Sequencing was performed with immunoSEQ multiplex PCR; in TCRdb, only in-frame clones are kept and a portion is missing. The data contain about 34,000 clones, roughly 80% of them seen just once; the ten biggest clones take up about 10%. The source material was CD4+ or CD8+ T cells sorted from blood, sampled in a trial of the OX40 agonist ivuxolimab. All receptors come from an adult with an advanced solid tumor such as melanoma, head and neck, liver or kidney cancer.

The V and J genes are TRBV29-1 and TRBJ2-1; 11 nucleotides agree with TRBD1. Germline V gives CDR1 SQVTM, CDR2 ANQGSEA. The CDR3 is made up of 14 amino acids. The trim removed 5 bases at V and 7 bases at J, leaving 7 bases unmatched. The CDR3 here is CSVFGQGATNEQFF. The CDR3 DNA sequence: TGCAGCGTTTTTGGACAGGGGGCGACGAATGAGCAGTTCTTC.

This rearrangement joins TRBV5-5 to TRBJ1-3, with D possibly matching TRBD1 (6 bases). Germline V gene data show CDR1 as SGHKS and CDR2 as YYEKEE (reference sequence). The V gene lost 4 bases and the J gene lost 4 bases, with 15 bases spanning the gap. The CDR3 extends over 15 amino acids. CDR3 in DNA: TGTGCCAGCAGCCCACGAGGGGGAACGGGAAACACCATATATTTT. Its translation is CASSPRGGTGNTIYF.

The V call is TRBV6-6, the J call TRBJ1-1; D might be TRBD1 (6 bases). The ends were cut back, 7 bases at V and 2 bases at J, with 8 bases in the middle. The CDR3 contains 12 residues. In germline, CDR1 is MNHNY, CDR2 SVGAGI (reference sequence). DNA of the CDR3: TGTGCCAGCAAGACAGGCAACACTGAAGCTTTCTTT. Translation gives CASKTGNTEAFF.

The chain employs TRBV13 and TRBJ2-7, with TRBD2 identical over 16 bases. CDR1 and CDR2 from the germline V gene are PRHDT and FYEKMQ (reference sequence). V trimming: 5 bases; J trimming: 3 bases; junction bases outside the gene matches: 13. CDR3 length: 19 residues. The CDR3 sequence: CASSAPGTSGGASFYEQYF. The CDR3, as DNA: TGTGCCAGCAGCGCCCCCGGGACTAGCGGGGGGGCAAGTTTCTACGAGCAGTACTTC. Complete variable domain (other parts from reference TRBV13 and TRBJ2-7): AAGVIQSPRHLIKEKRETATLKCYPIPRHDTVYWYQQGPGQDPQFLISFYEKMQSDKGSIPDRFSAQQFSDYHSELNMSSLELGDSALYFCASSAPGTSGGASFYEQYFGPGTRLTVT.

The chain couples TRBV14 to TRBJ1-4; D uncertain. CDR1 and CDR2 (germline): SGHDN, FVKESK. V lost 3 bases to trimming and J lost 0 bases, with 8 bases between them. This CDR3 region has 15 residues. The CDR3 DNA sequence: TGTGCCAGCAGCCAGAGGGATGCAACTAATGAAAAACTGTTTTTT. Translated, it gives CASSQRDATNEKLFF.

This rearrangement joins TRBV2 to TRBJ2-2, with D unresolved. The length of the CDR3 is 13 residues. Germline V gene sequence: CDR1 SNHLY, CDR2 FYNNEI. V dropped 3 bases and J dropped 5 bases, with 7 bases sitting between them. Here the CDR3 reads CASSDLGTGELFF. The CDR3 region has the DNA TGTGCCAGCAGTGATTTAGGGACCGGGGAGCTGTTTTTT.

The chain carries TRBV7-9 and TRBJ1-6; 7 bases fit TRBD1. Germline lookup yields CDR1 SEHNR and CDR2 FQNEAQ (reference sequence). This CDR3 has 16 amino acids. V was clipped by 4 bases and J by 8 bases; unmatched bases: 11. The chain's CDR3 is CASSSPRGGMDSPLHF. The CDR3 DNA reads as TGTGCCAGCAGCTCCCCCAGGGGGGGGATGGATTCACCCCTCCACTTT.

The CDR3 here is CASSLRTGGHQPQHF. The DNA for the CDR3 is TGTGCCAGCAGCTTGAGAACAGGGGGCCATCAGCCCCAGCATTTT. The chain joins TRBV5-6 to TRBJ1-5, with 9 bases fitting TRBD1. Trimming took 1 base from V and 5 from J; bases not matched to a gene: 4. The CDR3 contains 15 residues. CDR1 is SGHDT and CDR2 is YYEEEE in the germline V gene.

This chain joins TRBV5-1 and TRBJ2-5, with 14 bases fitting TRBD2. This CDR3 contains 19 residues. Germline CDR1 is SGHRS and CDR2 is YFSETQ. Trimming took 2 bases from V and 2 from J; bases not matched to a gene: 11. The DNA for the CDR3 is TGCGCCAGCAGCTTTATCTTCGGGACTAGCGGGGGAAATCAAGAGACCCAGTACTTC. It specifies CASSFIFGTSGGNQETQYF.

V and J are TRBV7-9 and TRBJ1-4; the match to TRBD1 covers 10 bases. The CDR3 has 17 amino acids. In germline, CDR1 is SEHNR, CDR2 FQNEAQ (reference sequence). J lost 7 bases, V lost 4 bases, and 12 bases had no gene match. The CDR3 nucleotides read TGTGCCAGCAGCTCAATCGACAGGGGGCTGGATGCTGAAAAACTGTTTTTT. It translates to CASSSIDRGLDAEKLFF.

This clone was found a few times. The chain carries TRBV5-6 and TRBJ2-7; D perhaps matches TRBD2 (6 bases). The germline V gene encodes CDR1 SGHDT and CDR2 YYEEEE. Trimming removed 7 bases from V and 3 bases from J, with 17 bases in between. This CDR3 region has 14 residues. This chain's CDR3 is CASSGLSNFYEQYF. Here the CDR3 DNA reads TGTGCCAGCTCGGGACTCTCTAATTTCTACGAGCAGTACTTC.

The chain recombines TRBV5-5 with TRBJ2-7; no clear D gene. The CDR3 is 13 residues long. Germline V CDR1 and CDR2: SGHKS, YYEKEE (reference sequence). V was cut by 1 base and J by 0 bases, with 5 bases left in between. As DNA, the CDR3 is TGTGCCAGCAGCTTGATGAGCTCCTACGAGCAGTACTTC. Protein product: CASSLMSSYEQYF.

The count of this clone is one. The sample contains more than one DNA sequence encoding this CDR3. The CDR3 protein is CASSQEYRSNYGYTF. CDR3 in DNA: TGCGCCAGCAGCCAAGAATACAGATCCAACTATGGCTACACCTTC. J is TRBJ1-2 and V is TRBV4-1; no clear D gene. Trimming shortened V by 0 bases and J by 2 bases, and 10 bases separated the two germline ends. Looked up from germline, CDR1 is MGHRA and CDR2 is YSYEKL. The CDR3 sequence is 15 residues long.

The chain employs TRBV6-5 and TRBJ1-6, with D perhaps TRBD1 (5 bases). Germline lookup yields CDR1 MNHEY and CDR2 SVGAGI. Trimming removed 2 bases from V and 8 bases from J, with 7 bases in between. The CDR3 is 13 residues long. Written as DNA, the CDR3 is TGTGCCAGCAGTTACGTCAGGGATTCACCCCTCCACTTT. It encodes CASSYVRDSPLHF.

This chain joins TRBV5-1 and TRBJ1-1, with 7 positions matching TRBD1. Germline values: CDR1 SGHRS, CDR2 YFSETQ. With V trimmed by 2 bases and J by 0 bases, 10 bases remained unmatched. The CDR3 loop spans 17 amino acids. In DNA form, the CDR3 reads TGCGCCAGCAGCTTATACGGGACAGAAGCAATGAACACTGAAGCTTTCTTT. It translates to CASSLYGTEAMNTEAFF.

V and J are TRBV5-1 and TRBJ1-5; D uncertain. The V gene's germline CDR1 is SGHRS and CDR2 YFSETQ. V dropped 2 bases and J dropped 4 bases, with 19 bases sitting between them. The CDR3 is made up of 17 amino acids. CDR3 protein: CASSFGPTVSSNQPQHF. CDR3 nucleotide sequence: TGCGCCAGCAGCTTTGGCCCTACTGTTTCCTCTAATCAGCCCCAGCATTTT. Variable domain in full (rest from reference TRBV5-1 and TRBJ1-5): KAGVTQTPRYLIKTRGQQVTLSCSPISGHRSVSWYQQTPGQGLQFLFEYFSETQRNKGNFPGRFSGRQFSNSRSEMNVSTLELGDSALYLCASSFGPTVSSNQPQHFGDGTRLSIL.

In its sample, this clone was seen once. The chain combines TRBV11-2 with TRBJ2-7; D possibly corresponds to TRBD1 (8 bases). CDR1 and CDR2 from the germline V gene are SGHAT and FQNNGV. Deletions cut 3 bases from V and 3 bases from J, with 27 bases between. The CDR3 runs 19 residues. The chain's CDR3 is CASSLIRTGFAGAGYEQYF. DNA of the CDR3: TGTGCCAGCAGCTTGATCCGGACAGGGTTCGCGGGGGCGGGCTACGAGCAGTACTTC.

V usage is TRBV29-1 and J usage is TRBJ1-1; 12 nucleotides agree with TRBD1. The germline V gene has CDR1 SQVTM and CDR2 ANQGSEA. The V and J ends lost 7 bases and 1 base, in that order; junction bases with no gene match: 7. CDR3 length equals 15 residues. The CDR3 is CSAQGQGAPNTEAFF. The CDR3 region has the DNA TGCAGCGCTCAGGGACAGGGGGCCCCGAACACTGAAGCTTTCTTT.

The chain recombines TRBV11-3 with TRBJ2-3; 12 nucleotides line up with TRBD1. V gave up 4 bases and J gave up 4 bases; unmatched junction bases: 3. Germline CDR1 reads SGHNT; CDR2 reads YENEEA. The CDR3 is 15 amino acids. The CDR3 DNA sequence: TGTGCCAGCAGCTCGGGACAGGGGGCGGCAGATACGCAGTATTTT. It yields the protein CASSSGQGAADTQYF.

The chain uses TRBV28 and TRBJ2-6; no firm D call. The CDR3 length is 15 residues. With 5 bases removed from V and 0 bases from J, the gap between germline ends came to 8 bases. CDR1 and CDR2 (germline): MDHEN, SYDVKM. This CDR3 is CASSRRSSGANVLTF. The CDR3 region has the DNA TGTGCCAGCAGTCGGAGAAGCTCTGGGGCCAACGTCCTGACTTTC.

This clone was counted once. The J gene is TRBJ1-2, the V gene TRBV2; D is unresolved. This CDR3 is built from 12 residues. The V end was cut by 4 bases, the J end by 5 bases, with 8 bases between. Germline V gene data show CDR1 as SNHLY and CDR2 as FYNNEI. DNA for the CDR3: TGTGCCAGCAGTGTAGACACTTATGGCTACACCTTC. Translation gives CASSVDTYGYTF.

The V and J genes are TRBV18 and TRBJ1-1; the D is unclear. This CDR3 contains 17 residues. Germline V gene lookup returns CDR1 KGHSH and CDR2 LQKENI. The V and J ends lost 2 bases and 1 base respectively, with 17 bases between them. The CDR3 bases are TGTGCCAGCTCACCAACGGACTTAGCCATGAGGAACACTGAAGCTTTCTTT. This gives the protein CASSPTDLAMRNTEAFF.

The chain recombines TRBV5-5 with TRBJ1-1; no firm D call. Trimming cost V 4 bases and J 2 bases, with 15 bases left between them. The CDR3 consists of 15 residues. CDR1 is SGHKS and CDR2 is YYEKEE in the germline V gene (reference sequence). In DNA, the CDR3 is TGTGCCAGCAGCCCCGGGCACAATCAAAACACTGAAGCTTTCTTT. This gives the protein CASSPGHNQNTEAFF.

V usage is TRBV28 and J usage is TRBJ2-7, with TRBD1 matching 8 bases. The CDR3 runs to 16 residues. Germline lookup yields CDR1 MDHEN and CDR2 SYDVKM. Unmatched junction bases numbered 13, after V lost 7 bases and J lost 2 bases. Here the CDR3 DNA reads TGTGCCAGCAATACAGGGGGAGGCGAGTCCCCCTACGAGCAGTACTTC. This sequence encodes CASNTGGGESPYEQYF.